Listed below are T cell receptor beta chains from one sample, sequenced in a study of neurological immune-mediated disorders. TCRdb reprocessed the 5' RACE reads via MiXCR and lists one record per CDR3 protein. The sample has about 95,000 distinct CDR3 sequences, roughly 3.5% seen once; the top ten hold about 6%. Sequencing used PBMCs. Receptors were obtained from a woman aged 18-29 years with multiple sclerosis. Each CDR3 is given with its conserved first and last residue. Fields, in order: J gene, V gene, CDR3 protein.

>TRBJ2-1|TRBV20-1
CSARDWRTVTSYNEQFF
>TRBJ1-1|TRBV6-5
CASRSGGQENTEAFF
>TRBJ2-7|TRBV6-5
CASSYSFRGYEQYF
>TRBJ2-7|TRBV7-9
CASSLTGGLGEQYF
>TRBJ1-2|TRBV5-1
CASSQTTGAGGYTF
>TRBJ1-5|TRBV27
CASRIGTASNQPQHF
>TRBJ2-6|TRBV28
CASRDRAGANVLTF
>TRBJ2-3|TRBV14
CASSQDGGRTDTQYF
>TRBJ2-7|TRBV7-2
CASSLVVWDRGQVWQYF
>TRBJ2-5|TRBV5-1
CASSLVGRSSQETQYF
>TRBJ1-5|TRBV5-6
CASSLEDQPQHF
>TRBJ2-2|TRBV20-1
CSAPGLNTGELFF
>TRBJ2-7|TRBV28
CASSLGGIIYEQYF
>TRBJ1-6|TRBV20-1
CSAPGRSSYNSPLHF
>TRBJ2-1|TRBV4-3
CASSQYGGAYNEQFF
>TRBJ2-7|TRBV7-2
CASSNTPGQGYEQYF